The rows below give T cell receptor beta chains drawn from one sample of a study of blood T cell repertoires in COVID-19. Here immunoSEQ multiplex PCR was the method, and the copy in TCRdb shows in-frame clones only, minus some. The sample contains about 220,000 clones, about four fifths of which appear only once. Sequences were obtained from peripheral blood. All receptors come from a woman aged 80 or over with acute or convalescent COVID-19. Each CDR3 is given with its conserved first and last residue. Each record gives: CDR3 DNA, CDR3 protein, D gene, J gene, V gene, clone size. The D gene is left open where the match is weak. The size of a clone is reported for some rows only, either as once, few or many, or as a class for expanded clones.

CDR3 DNA: TGTGCCAGCAGCAGGAGGGTTCCCTCTGGAAACACCATATATTTT
CDR3 protein: CASSRRVPSGNTIYF
D gene: NA
J gene: TRBJ1-3
V gene: TRBV11-3
clone size: NA

CDR3 DNA: TGTGCCAGCAGTTTATACAGGGAGGGCTACACCTTC
CDR3 protein: CASSLYREGYTF
D gene: NA
J gene: TRBJ1-2
V gene: TRBV12-3/TRBV12-4
clone size: NA

CDR3 DNA: TGTGCCAGCAGCTTATGGGTAGGAGGGAGGAGCTATGGCTACACCTTC
CDR3 protein: CASSLWVGGRSYGYTF
D gene: NA
J gene: TRBJ1-2
V gene: TRBV7-3
clone size: NA

CDR3 DNA: TGTGCCAGTAGTAGTTCCGGGACTAGCGGGGAGACCCAGTACTTC
CDR3 protein: CASSSSGTSGETQYF
D gene: TRBD2
J gene: TRBJ2-5
V gene: TRBV19
clone size: NA

CDR3 DNA: TGTGCCAGCAGTGATTTGGCTAGCGGGGGGCCTAACACCGGGGAGCTGTTTTTT
CDR3 protein: CASSDLASGGPNTGELFF
D gene: TRBD2
J gene: TRBJ2-2
V gene: TRBV6-1
clone size: NA

CDR3 DNA: TGTGCCAGCAGCTCTACCGGGACAGGGGGCTACGAGCAGTACTTC
CDR3 protein: CASSSTGTGGYEQYF
D gene: TRBD1
J gene: TRBJ2-7
V gene: TRBV7-9
clone size: NA

CDR3 DNA: TGTGCCAGCAGCGGCGGACCGACAGGGACAGAGACCCAGTACTTC
CDR3 protein: CASSGGPTGTETQYF
D gene: TRBD1
J gene: TRBJ2-5
V gene: TRBV9
clone size: NA

CDR3 DNA: TGTGCCAGCAGCCACGGTAGCTCAAATGAAAAACTGTTTTTT
CDR3 protein: CASSHGSSNEKLFF
D gene: NA
J gene: TRBJ1-4
V gene: TRBV5-5
clone size: NA

CDR3 DNA: TGTGCCAGCAGTGAAGCAAGAGGCACTGAAGCTTTCTTT
CDR3 protein: CASSEARGTEAFF
D gene: NA
J gene: TRBJ1-1
V gene: TRBV2
clone size: NA

CDR3 DNA: TGTGCCAGCAGAAGAGGACAGGGGATATACAATGAGCAGTTCTTC
CDR3 protein: CASRRGQGIYNEQFF
D gene: TRBD1
J gene: TRBJ2-1
V gene: TRBV6-5
clone size: NA

CDR3 DNA: TGTGCCAGCAGCTTAGAGGGGGGGTACGTTGAGACCCAGTACTTC
CDR3 protein: CASSLEGGYVETQYF
D gene: TRBD2
J gene: TRBJ2-5
V gene: TRBV11-3
clone size: NA

CDR3 DNA: TGTGCCAGCAGTCCCGCACAGGGGGCCGGTAATCAGCCCCAGCATTTT
CDR3 protein: CASSPAQGAGNQPQHF
D gene: TRBD1
J gene: TRBJ1-5
V gene: TRBV27
clone size: many

CDR3 DNA: TGTGCCAGTAGTATTGGGGTCGGGGGATTAGCCAAAAACATTCAGTACTTC
CDR3 protein: CASSIGVGGLAKNIQYF
D gene: NA
J gene: TRBJ2-4
V gene: TRBV19
clone size: NA

CDR3 DNA: TGTGCCAGCAGCAGGGGGAACTATGGCTACACCTTC
CDR3 protein: CASSRGNYGYTF
D gene: NA
J gene: TRBJ1-2
V gene: TRBV3-1/TRBV3-2
clone size: NA

CDR3 DNA: TGTGCCACCAGCAGACCCCAGGGGTTGAACACTGAAGCTTTCTTT
CDR3 protein: CATSRPQGLNTEAFF
D gene: NA
J gene: TRBJ1-1
V gene: TRBV15
clone size: NA

CDR3 DNA: TGCGCCAGCAGCTTGAGTGGCGAAATCTCCAGGGAGCAGTTCTTC
CDR3 protein: CASSLSGEISREQFF
D gene: NA
J gene: TRBJ2-1
V gene: TRBV5-1
clone size: few

CDR3 DNA: TGTGCCAGCAGACTAGCGGGGTTGGCAGATACGCAGTATTTT
CDR3 protein: CASRLAGLADTQYF
D gene: TRBD2
J gene: TRBJ2-3
V gene: TRBV7-9
clone size: NA

CDR3 DNA: TGTGCCAGCAGCTTAGGGGTCGGGAGGGGTAACGCTGGAAACACCATATATTTT
CDR3 protein: CASSLGVGRGNAGNTIYF
D gene: NA
J gene: TRBJ1-3
V gene: TRBV7-2
clone size: NA

CDR3 DNA: TGTGCCAGCAGCTTAATCGGAGGGAAAGGTGAAAAACTGTTTTTT
CDR3 protein: CASSLIGGKGEKLFF
D gene: NA
J gene: TRBJ1-4
V gene: TRBV7-2
clone size: NA

CDR3 DNA: TGTGCCAGCATCAGGGGCCGAGGGAACACTGAAGCTTTCTTT
CDR3 protein: CASIRGRGNTEAFF
D gene: NA
J gene: TRBJ1-1
V gene: TRBV6-5
clone size: NA

CDR3 DNA: TGTGCCAGCAGCTTAGAGGGGGCCAGCCCCTACTACGAGCAGTACTTC
CDR3 protein: CASSLEGASPYYEQYF
D gene: NA
J gene: TRBJ2-7
V gene: TRBV11-3
clone size: NA

CDR3 DNA: TGTGCCAGCAGCCCAAAGACTACCTCAAGGTTTGGCGGGGAGCTGTTTTTT
CDR3 protein: CASSPKTTSRFGGELFF
D gene: NA
J gene: TRBJ2-2
V gene: TRBV7-9
clone size: NA

CDR3 DNA: TGTGCCATCAGTGAGTCTGTGGAGTCCAGAGGGCAGTACTTC
CDR3 protein: CAISESVESRGQYF
D gene: NA
J gene: TRBJ2-7
V gene: TRBV10-3
clone size: NA

CDR3 DNA: TGTGCCAGCAGCTTAAAAGTCGGGACATACAATGAGCAGTTCTTC
CDR3 protein: CASSLKVGTYNEQFF
D gene: NA
J gene: TRBJ2-1
V gene: TRBV7-9
clone size: NA

CDR3 DNA: TGTGCCAGCAGCTTAGCCCGGCTAGCGGGGGACCTTACGAACACCGGGGAGCTGTTTTTT
CDR3 protein: CASSLARLAGDLTNTGELFF
D gene: TRBD2
J gene: TRBJ2-2
V gene: TRBV11-3
clone size: NA

CDR3 DNA: TGTGCCAGCAGCGCCCCCAACAGGGCATCATCTGAAGCTTTCTTT
CDR3 protein: CASSAPNRASSEAFF
D gene: NA
J gene: TRBJ1-1
V gene: TRBV11-3
clone size: NA

CDR3 DNA: TGTGCCAGCAGCGAATTACAGGGCAACTCCTACGAGCAGTACTTC
CDR3 protein: CASSELQGNSYEQYF
D gene: NA
J gene: TRBJ2-7
V gene: TRBV27
clone size: few

CDR3 DNA: TGTGCCAGCAAAGGGGGGGCGCGTACTGAAGCTTTCTTT
CDR3 protein: CASKGGARTEAFF
D gene: NA
J gene: TRBJ1-1
V gene: TRBV27
clone size: NA

CDR3 DNA: TGTGCCAGCAGCTTATCCAGGGTCGGAAATCAGCCCCAGCATTTT
CDR3 protein: CASSLSRVGNQPQHF
D gene: NA
J gene: TRBJ1-5
V gene: TRBV7-2
clone size: NA

CDR3 DNA: TGTGCCAGCAGCTTAGACACCAGCTATGGCTACACCTTC
CDR3 protein: CASSLDTSYGYTF
D gene: NA
J gene: TRBJ1-2
V gene: TRBV7-2
clone size: NA

CDR3 DNA: TGTGCCAGCAGTGAAGGACAGCAACCTAATTCACCCCTCCACTTT
CDR3 protein: CASSEGQQPNSPLHF
D gene: NA
J gene: TRBJ1-6
V gene: TRBV2
clone size: NA

CDR3 DNA: TGTGCCAGCAGCTTGACTCCAGGGATGTCTGGAAACACCATATATTTT
CDR3 protein: CASSLTPGMSGNTIYF
D gene: NA
J gene: TRBJ1-3
V gene: TRBV11-2
clone size: once

CDR3 DNA: TGTGCCAGCAGCTTAAATGCGGGGACAGGGACGAACTATGGCTACACCTTC
CDR3 protein: CASSLNAGTGTNYGYTF
D gene: TRBD1
J gene: TRBJ1-2
V gene: TRBV11-2
clone size: NA

CDR3 DNA: TGTGCCAGCAACAGACAAGATCGTCAGCCCCAGCATTTT
CDR3 protein: CASNRQDRQPQHF
D gene: NA
J gene: TRBJ1-5
V gene: TRBV12-3/TRBV12-4
clone size: NA

CDR3 DNA: TGTGCCAGCAGCACTTATGAGACCGGGTCCCTCTATGGCTACACCTTC
CDR3 protein: CASSTYETGSLYGYTF
D gene: NA
J gene: TRBJ1-2
V gene: TRBV21-1
clone size: few

CDR3 DNA: TGCGCCAGCAGCGAAGGGACAGTCTATAATTCACCCCTCCACTTT
CDR3 protein: CASSEGTVYNSPLHF
D gene: TRBD1
J gene: TRBJ1-6
V gene: TRBV5-1
clone size: NA

CDR3 DNA: TGTGCCAGCAAGGGGATTTCGGACATTCAGTACTTC
CDR3 protein: CASKGISDIQYF
D gene: NA
J gene: TRBJ2-4
V gene: TRBV2
clone size: NA

CDR3 DNA: TGTGCCAGCAGTGCCGGGACAGGGGATTTTTCTGGAAACACCATATATTTT
CDR3 protein: CASSAGTGDFSGNTIYF
D gene: TRBD1
J gene: TRBJ1-3
V gene: TRBV6-1
clone size: NA

CDR3 DNA: TGTGCCAGCAGAGCCGGGACAGGGAGGTCTGTCGAGCAGTACTTC
CDR3 protein: CASRAGTGRSVEQYF
D gene: TRBD1
J gene: TRBJ2-7
V gene: TRBV6-5
clone size: NA

CDR3 DNA: TGTGCCAGCAGCCAGGGACTGTTAGAGACCCAGTACTTC
CDR3 protein: CASSQGLLETQYF
D gene: NA
J gene: TRBJ2-5
V gene: TRBV3-1/TRBV3-2
clone size: once

CDR3 DNA: TGCAGCGTCGCCAGGAGGTTGAACACTGAAGCTTTCTTT
CDR3 protein: CSVARRLNTEAFF
D gene: NA
J gene: TRBJ1-1
V gene: TRBV29-1
clone size: once

CDR3 DNA: TGTGCCAGAAGCTTATCTAGGGGGCGGGGAGGCACTGAAGCTTTCTTT
CDR3 protein: CARSLSRGRGGTEAFF
D gene: NA
J gene: TRBJ1-1
V gene: TRBV7-5
clone size: NA